This TCR beta chain originates from a study of T-cell reconstitution after alpha-beta-depleted transplantation in children. The study's findings and limits: Newly generated T cells supplied most T-cell counts and diversity one year post-transplant. Reportedly, roughly two months post-transplant, alpha-beta T cells arose from several hundred expanded graft clones. It was surviving recipient T cells and thymic progenitors that gave some patients high TCRbeta diversity at day 60.

From germline, CDR1 is SGHTA and CDR2 FQGNSA. The CDR3 covers 15 residues. V was pared by 3 bases and J by 2 bases, with 13 bases between. This clonotype has ten or more counts. What it recognizes is unknown. Unique molecular identifiers were incorporated when the TCRbeta library was constructed. TCRdb analysed the PCR reads with MiXCR anew, one entry per CDR3 protein. The table lists roughly 120,000 distinct CDR3 sequences, more than 20% of them singletons. Material: PBMCs, mostly from graft donor cells, obtained 180 days after TCRalphabeta/CD19-depleted stem cell transplant. The sequence derives from a male patient aged 2 to 10 who had a stem cell transplant for chronic granulomatous disease, so the T cells may come from the graft donor. The V gene is TRBV7-2, the J gene TRBJ1-1; D perhaps matches TRBD1 (5 bases). The CDR3 region is CASSLGPGINTEAFF. CDR3 nucleotide sequence: TGTGCCAGCAGCTTGGGGCCGGGGATTAACACTGAAGCTTTCTTT. The full variable domain, its missing parts supplied by reference TRBV7-2 and TRBJ1-1, is GAGVSQSPSNKVTEKGKDVELRCDPISGHTALYWYRQSLGQGLEFLIYFQGNSAPDKSGLPSDRFSAERTGGSVSTLTIQRTQQEDSAVYLCASSLGPGINTEAFFGQGTRLTVV.